This passage covers 4 T cell receptor beta chains from one sample sequenced in a study of a mutant IDH1 vaccine in newly diagnosed glioma (dated by TCRdb to the early 2020s). The protocol used for the library was the immunoSEQ multiplex PCR assay. TCRdb stores this immuneACCESS table with in-frame sequences only. Part of the clones is absent; in the studies checked, under half of the shortfall reflects unresolved V genes, and no reason is known for the rest. This sample gives about 58,000 clones in total; about 86% of them show up just once. The leading ten clones occupy around 7.4% of the sample. The intended sense of this specimen's time point label: week 5, during vaccination. A 20-mer mutant IDH1 peptide at 300 micrograms in Montanide made up each vaccine dose, which was injected subcutaneously together with topical imiquimod. Their antigen targets remain unknown. The sample in question was PBMCs, obtained from a glioma patient whose treatment included an IDH1 peptide vaccine. The receptors shown here come from a woman in her fifties or sixties with glioma.

This clone was observed a single time. The V call is TRBV2, the J call TRBJ1-1; no definite D call. Trimming removed 7 bases from V and 0 bases from J, with 15 bases in between. Germline loops: CDR1 SNHLY, CDR2 FYNNEI. The CDR3 is 15 residues long. This CDR3 reads CASTGGSPMNTEAFF. The CDR3 nucleotides read TGTGCCAGCACCGGTGGCAGTCCAATGAACACTGAAGCTTTCTTT.

The chain recombines TRBV7-9 with TRBJ2-7, with D tentatively TRBD1 (5 bases). Germline V gene sequence: CDR1 SEHNR, CDR2 FQNEAQ (reference sequence). Trimming removed 4 bases at V and 1 base at J, with 14 bases between. The CDR3 is 15 amino acids. The CDR3 nucleotides read TGTGCCAGCAGCTCCGATAGACAGTTTTCCTACGAGCAGTACTTC. Translating it yields CASSSDRQFSYEQYF.

This sequence joins TRBV6-4 and TRBJ1-1, with D uncertain. V lost 8 bases, J lost 4 bases, and 14 bases lay in between. The CDR3 consists of 13 residues. Germline CDR1 reads MRHNA; CDR2 reads SNTAGT. CDR3: CASRPTLGTEAFF. CDR3 sequence (DNA): TGTGCCAGCCGACCGACCCTTGGCACTGAAGCTTTCTTT.

Written as DNA, the CDR3 is TGTGCCAGTAGTGATATGATTGGGGGTCGGCATCAGCCCCAGCATTTT. This translates into CASSDMIGGRHQPQHF. This chain uses TRBV19 with TRBJ1-5; the D gene is possibly TRBD1 (5 bases). Per germline, CDR1 LNHDA and CDR2 SQIVND (reference sequence). This CDR3 contains 16 residues. V was cut by 5 bases and J by 5 bases, with 19 bases left in between.